Listed below are T cell receptor beta chains from one sample, sequenced in a study of somatic mutations in cytotoxic T cells in rheumatoid arthritis. Method: immunoSEQ multiplex PCR; TCRdb's copy keeps in-frame clones and lacks some. The sample shows approximately 18,000 clones, roughly 80% of them seen only once. The sample was CD8+ T cells sorted from blood. The receptors originated from an adult with rheumatoid arthritis. CDR3s include the opening cysteine and the closing phenylalanine or tryptophan. Fields, in order: CDR3 protein, CDR3 DNA, D gene, V gene, clone size, J gene. D genes are given only for firm matches. Some rows have no size entry. The others give once, few or many, or a class for an expanded clone.

CAISGSAWGGLEQYF,TGTGCCATCAGTGGAAGTGCGTGGGGGGGCCTCGAGCAGTACTTC,.,TRBV10-3,.,TRBJ2-7
CASSLDWQGADTQYF,TGCGCCAGCAGCTTGGATTGGCAGGGCGCAGATACGCAGTATTTT,.,TRBV5-1,.,TRBJ2-3
CASSLTPDSNTEAFF,TGCGCCAGCAGCTTGACTCCAGATTCGAACACTGAAGCTTTCTTT,.,TRBV5-1,few,TRBJ1-1
CASSQPFGEQFF,TGTGCCAGCAGCCAACCGTTCGGTGAGCAGTTCTTC,.,TRBV7-9,.,TRBJ2-1
CAGSYSSEQYF,TGTGCCGGCAGTTACTCTTCCGAGCAGTACTTC,.,TRBV6-6,.,TRBJ2-7
CASSQVPGLDTDTQYF,TGTGCCAGCAGCCAAGTACCGGGACTAGACACAGATACGCAGTATTTT,TRBD2,TRBV14,.,TRBJ2-3
CASSLPGDSPLHF,TGTGCCAGCAGTTTACCAGGGGATTCACCCCTCCACTTT,.,TRBV27,once,TRBJ1-6
CASSLGWSGNQPQHF,TGTGCCAGCAGCTTAGGGTGGAGTGGGAATCAGCCCCAGCATTTT,.,TRBV11-2,.,TRBJ1-5
CASRLSGTGISPLHF,TGTGCCAGCAGACTCTCCGGGACAGGGATCTCACCCCTCCACTTT,TRBD1,TRBV6-5,.,TRBJ1-6
CASEGSNTGELFF,TGTGCCAGCGAAGGATCGAACACCGGGGAGCTGTTTTTT,.,TRBV6-6,.,TRBJ2-2
CATSRGLTSGASDTQYF,TGTGCCACCAGCAGAGGCCTGACTAGCGGTGCTAGTGATACGCAGTATTTT,TRBD2,TRBV15,.,TRBJ2-3
CASKWRDNEQFF,TGCGCCAGCAAATGGCGCGACAATGAGCAGTTCTTC,.,TRBV5-1,.,TRBJ2-1
CASSVGLGRGNEKLFF,TGTGCCAGCAGCGTAGGGTTGGGAAGGGGGAATGAAAAACTGTTTTTT,.,TRBV9,.,TRBJ1-4
CASLGTVSYNEQFF,TGTGCCAGCCTCGGGACGGTCTCCTACAATGAGCAGTTCTTC,.,TRBV2,.,TRBJ2-1
CASSFGTAGELFF,TGTGCCAGCAGCTTCGGCACCGCCGGGGAGCTGTTTTTT,.,TRBV5-6,.,TRBJ2-2
CASSGAFYEQYF,TGTGCCAGTAGTGGGGCCTTCTACGAGCAGTACTTC,.,TRBV19,.,TRBJ2-7
CASSLRGGNTEAFF,TGCGCCAGCAGCCTGAGGGGGGGGAACACTGAAGCTTTCTTT,.,TRBV5-1,.,TRBJ1-1
CASALAYSFSGYTF,TGTGCCAGCGCTCTGGCCTATTCCTTCAGTGGCTACACCTTC,.,TRBV7-8,.,TRBJ1-2
CASSPGSGTYEQYF,TGTGCCAGCAGCCCCGGGTCCGGGACCTACGAGCAGTACTTC,.,TRBV5-4,few,TRBJ2-7
CASSEGWAGGRTQYF,TGTGCCAGCAGTGAAGGCTGGGCGGGGGGGCGGACCCAGTACTTC,TRBD2,TRBV2,once,TRBJ2-5
CASSPGWVMNTEAFF,TGTGCCAGCAGCCCTGGGTGGGTTATGAACACTGAAGCTTTCTTT,.,TRBV5-6,.,TRBJ1-1
CASSDPRDWANEKLFF,TGCGCCAGCAGTGACCCCAGGGATTGGGCTAATGAAAAACTGTTTTTT,.,TRBV10-2,.,TRBJ1-4
CAWSGQGNTF,TGTGCCTGGAGCGGACAGGGAAACACCTTC,TRBD1,TRBV30,.,TRBJ1-2
CASSRETGAEQFF,TGTGCCAGCAGCCGAGAGACGGGGGCTGAGCAGTTCTTC,.,TRBV11-3,.,TRBJ2-1
CAIMRTDSYEQYF,TGTGCCATCATGCGGACAGACTCCTACGAGCAGTACTTC,.,TRBV10-3,.,TRBJ2-7
CASSSGPQHGYTF,TGTGCCAGCAGTTCAGGACCGCAGCATGGCTACACCTTC,.,TRBV27,.,TRBJ1-2